This TCR beta chain was obtained from a study of cytomegalovirus exposure and HLA in healthy donors. Germline V gene data show CDR1 as SGDLS and CDR2 as YYNGEE. The V and J ends lost 0 bases and 0 bases respectively, with 7 bases between them. The length of the CDR3 is 14 residues. This PCR relied on a set of 60 Vbeta primers and 13 Jbeta primers. Profiled with immunoSEQ multiplex PCR; TCRdb holds only in-frame clones, not every one. The sample data list 95,000 to 150,000 clones. The TCR was taken from a man aged 40-55 years in good health and CMV-seronegative. The rearrangement uses TRBV9 and TRBJ2-7, with a tentative D call TRBD1 (6 bases). The source material was PBMCs. The CDR3 reads CASSVGQDSYEQYF. The CDR3 bases are TGTGCCAGCAGCGTAGGACAGGACTCCTACGAGCAGTACTTC.